The clone carrying this TCR beta chain was found a few times. This sample stems from a study of T-cell memory formation after mild COVID-19. About the study: The two donors had largely donor-specific TCR clusters.

From the 5' RACE reads, TCRdb called clonotypes with MiXCR, one entry per CDR3 protein. The data contain 300,000 to 400,000 distinct CDR3 sequences, 10% to 15% of them singletons. Germline V CDR1 and CDR2: SQVTM, ANQGSEA. V was cut by 2 bases and J by 6 bases, with 14 bases left in between. This CDR3 region has 14 residues. The source is a man aged 18-30 years who had mild COVID-19 (a few samples of this study predate the infection). Cell type and time point are not known. Source material: PBMCs or a T cell subset sorted from them (not recorded which). The chain is built from TRBV29-1 and TRBJ2-1, with D perhaps TRBD1 (5 bases). DNA of the CDR3: TGCAGCGTTGAACCCCTAGGGGTAGGCAATGAGCAGTTCTTC. Its translation is CSVEPLGVGNEQFF.